The 27 T cell receptor beta chains given below trace back to one sample, sequenced in a study of Graves' ophthalmopathy and Graves' hyperthyroidism. Beta-chain TCR CDR3 regions were amplified from RNA transcripts. First-round RT-PCR relied on HTBI primers, and a second-round multiplex PCR came next. Each CDR3 protein gets one entry after TCRdb re-called the multiplex PCR reads with MiXCR. The sample includes roughly 410,000 distinct CDR3 sequences, approximately 15% of them seen just once. Sequenced: peripheral blood. The receptor source for this set is a woman aged 18-30 years with stable Graves' hyperthyroidism.

CDR3 region: CARDRGSTEAFF. In DNA form, the CDR3 reads TGTGCCCGAGACAGGGGGAGTACTGAAGCTTTCTTT. The J gene is TRBJ1-1, the V gene TRBV30; 9 bases fit TRBD1. Looked up from germline, CDR1 is GTSNPN and CDR2 is SVGIG (reference sequence). V gave up 8 bases and J gave up 5 bases; unmatched junction bases: 6. The CDR3 is 12 residues long. Full variable domain (missing parts from reference TRBV30 and TRBJ1-1): SQTIHQWPATLVQPVGSPLSLECTVEGTSNPNLYWYRQAAGRGLQLLFYSVGIGQISSEVPQNLSASRPQDRQFILSSKKLLLSDSGFYLCARDRGSTEAFFGQGTRLTVV.

A remark on this clonotype: A much larger clone differs from this one at a single base, so this may be a read error. This chain joins TRBV5-1 and TRBJ1-6; a weak D match, TRBD1 (5 bases). Germline loops: CDR1 SGHRS, CDR2 YFSETQ. The CDR3 is 17 residues long. V dropped 4 bases and J dropped 0 bases, with 14 bases sitting between them. Here the CDR3 reads CASSADSLSSYNSPLHF. The DNA of the CDR3 is TGCGCCAGCAGCGCCGACAGTCTCAGCTCCTATAATTCACCCCTCCACTTT.

At least ten counts were recorded for this clonotype. The rearrangement links TRBV24-1 to TRBJ1-1; perhaps TRBD1 as D (5 bases). From germline, CDR1 is KGHDR and CDR2 SFDVKD. V was cut by 7 bases and J by 0 bases, with 11 bases left in between. There are 14 residues in the CDR3. The CDR3 nucleotides are TGTGCCACCAGGGATGGGACGGTGAACACTGAAGCTTTCTTT. As protein: CATRDGTVNTEAFF.

Ten or more counts support this clonotype. CDR3: CATRGGVHGYTF. CDR3 in DNA: TGTGCCACAAGAGGAGGGGTTCATGGCTACACCTTC. The chain is built from TRBV19 and TRBJ1-2, with D possibly TRBD1 on 5 matching bases. The CDR3 has 12 residues. From germline, CDR1 is LNHDA and CDR2 SQIVND (reference sequence). Between the trimmed V and J ends, which lost 10 bases and 6 bases, there was a span of 15 bases.

In this sample, this clonotype turned up many times. This rearrangement joins TRBV6-2 or TRBV6-3 to TRBJ2-7; D remains ambiguous. V lost 6 bases and J 4 bases, leaving 10 bases between the germline ends. Germline V CDR1 and CDR2: MNHEY, SVGEGT. The CDR3 loop spans 12 amino acids. Written as DNA, the CDR3 is TGTGCCAGCAGAACCCCCCCTTACGAGCAGTACTTC. This sequence encodes CASRTPPYEQYF.

The J gene is TRBJ1-1, the V gene TRBV28; 7 nucleotides line up with TRBD1. This CDR3 is built from 16 residues. J gave up 0 bases and V 6 bases, and 10 bases lay outside the gene matches. The V gene's germline CDR1 is MDHEN and CDR2 SYDVKM. DNA of the CDR3: TGTGCCAGCAGCCCGGCCCCAGGGGGACTGAACACTGAAGCTTTCTTT. Translation: CASSPAPGGLNTEAFF. Full variable domain (rest looked up from reference TRBV28 and TRBJ1-1): DVKVTQSSRYLVKRTGEKVFLECVQDMDHENMFWYRQDPGLGLRLIYFSYDVKMKEKGDIPEGYSVSREKKERFSLILESASTNQTSMYLCASSPAPGGLNTEAFFGQGTRLTVV.

With regard to this clonotype: Because the CDR3 is missing its conserved closing phenylalanine or tryptophan, this is likely a read error. It is unclear where the CDR3 begins or ends on the DNA, so no DNA is shown, and the CDR3 is as TCRdb lists it. This sequence joins TRBV15 and TRBJ1-2; the tabulated D call, TRBD1, remains unverified against the DNA. The CDR3 extends over 13 residues, inclusive of both ends. CDR1 is LNHNV, CDR2 YYDKDF, per germline (reference sequence). Here the CDR3 reads CATSNFRGGGYSY.

CDR3 sequence (DNA): TGTGCCAGCAGCTTGGGACTAGCGGGGGGGGCCCACGAGCAGTACTTC. This gives the protein CASSLGLAGGAHEQYF. V is TRBV5-4 and J is TRBJ2-7; 14 bases are a match to TRBD2. The CDR3 covers 16 residues. Germline CDR1 SGHNT, CDR2 YYREEE (reference sequence). The V gene end was trimmed by 0 bases and the J gene end by 5 bases; junction bases not matched to a gene: 4. Full variable domain (rest looked up from reference TRBV5-4 and TRBJ2-7): ETGVTQSPTHLIKTRGQQVTLRCSSQSGHNTVSWYQQALGQGPQFIFQYYREEENGRGNFPPRFSGLQFPNYSSELNVNALELDDSALYLCASSLGLAGGAHEQYFGPGTRLTVT.

This clonotype occurred many times. The chain carries TRBV10-3 and TRBJ2-6, with D unclear. Germline lookup yields CDR1 ENHRY and CDR2 SYGVKD. V was cut by 7 bases and J by 0 bases, with 7 bases left in between. The CDR3 spans 14 residues. This chain's CDR3 is CAIMRSSGANVLTF. The CDR3 nucleotides read TGTGCCATCATGAGAAGCTCTGGGGCCAACGTCCTGACTTTC.

This clonotype was observed many times. The J gene is TRBJ1-1, the V gene TRBV5-1; D unclear. The CDR3 is made up of 15 amino acids. CDR1 and CDR2 from the germline V gene are SGHRS and YFSETQ. V lost 0 bases and J lost 4, with 13 bases in between. The CDR3 DNA reads TGCGCCAGCAGCTTGGAGCAAGCCAAGAGCACTGAAGCTTTCTTT. This translates into CASSLEQAKSTEAFF.

The chain combines TRBV5-1 with TRBJ1-2, with TRBD1 identical over 7 bases. V lost 6 bases to trimming and J lost 0 bases; unmatched junction nucleotides: 5. Germline V CDR1 and CDR2: SGHRS, YFSETQ. The CDR3 sequence is 14 residues long. CDR3 sequence: CASTPDRANYGYTF. CDR3 sequence (DNA): TGCGCCAGCACCCCCGACAGGGCTAACTATGGCTACACCTTC.

The chain uses TRBV9 and TRBJ2-5, with D possibly being TRBD1 (7 bases). Per germline, CDR1 SGDLS and CDR2 YYNGEE. The CDR3 consists of 15 residues. Trimming shortened V by 0 bases and J by 5 bases, and 14 bases separated the two germline ends. Here the CDR3 reads CASSVGGGGEETQYF. CDR3 DNA: TGTGCCAGCAGCGTAGGAGGAGGGGGCGAGGAGACCCAGTACTTC.

This clonotype was seen ten or more times. The chain combines TRBV11-2 with TRBJ2-7; TRBD1 aligns across 10 bases. The CDR3 is 18 residues long. Germline values: CDR1 SGHAT, CDR2 FQNNGV. V lost 2 bases to trimming and J lost 2 bases; unmatched junction nucleotides: 12. The CDR3 DNA is TGTGCCAGCAGCTTACCCCAACCCTGGGACAGGGGAACCTACGAGCAGTACTTC. Encoded protein: CASSLPQPWDRGTYEQYF.

This clonotype showed up many times. The chain has TRBV6-1 and TRBJ2-7, with a tentative D call TRBD2 (6 bases). This CDR3 region has 13 residues. Germline-derived CDR1 and CDR2 are MNHNS and SASEGT. Trimming removed 1 base at V and 7 bases at J, with 11 bases between. The CDR3 DNA is TGTGCCAGCAGTGAAGGGCAGGGAGGTGAGCAGTACTTC. The encoded protein is CASSEGQGGEQYF.

This clonotype has ten or more counts. The V and J genes are TRBV20-1 and TRBJ1-1; D gene unclear. The CDR3 totals 12 residues. Trimming removed 6 bases at V and 11 bases at J, with 19 bases between. Germline V lookup: CDR1 DFQATT, CDR2 SNEGSKA (reference sequence). The CDR3 region is CSALQGSFNAFF. In nucleotides, the CDR3 is TGCAGTGCCCTCCAAGGGAGTTTTAATGCTTTCTTT.

Ten or more counts support this clonotype. The genes are TRBV6-5 and TRBJ2-7, with 10 positions matching TRBD1. Unmatched junction bases numbered 19, after V lost 5 bases and J lost 0 bases. This CDR3 comprises 20 residues. The germline gives CDR1 MNHEY, CDR2 SVGAGI. The CDR3 coding sequence is TGTGCCAGCAGTCGTACGACAGGGGGCCCGCAACGCAGACTCTCCTACGAGCAGTACTTC. Amino acid sequence: CASSRTTGGPQRRLSYEQYF.

This clonotype was seen many times. The chain links TRBV6-2 or TRBV6-3 to TRBJ1-1, with 7 bases identical to TRBD1. CDR3 length equals 15 residues. V gave up 2 bases and J gave up 5 bases; unmatched junction bases: 8. Germline CDR1 is MNHEY and CDR2 is SVGEGT. The CDR3 nucleotides are TGTGCCAGCAGTTACGGAACCCAGGGGGGGACTGAAGCTTTCTTT. This encodes CASSYGTQGGTEAFF.

This clonotype was seen at least ten times. V is TRBV20-1 and J is TRBJ1-6; D is perhaps TRBD1 (6 bases). The CDR3 length is 15 residues. The V gene's germline CDR1 is DFQATT and CDR2 SNEGSKA (reference sequence). Between the trimmed V and J ends, which lost 0 bases and 5 bases, there was a span of 11 bases. The CDR3 loop reads CSARDRTVHNSPLHF. DNA of the CDR3: TGCAGTGCTAGAGATCGGACAGTTCATAATTCACCCCTCCACTTT.

This clonotype has ten or more counts. The chain employs TRBV29-1 and TRBJ2-7; 7 nucleotides agree with TRBD2. The CDR3 length is 13 residues. The trim removed 1 base at V and 3 bases at J, leaving 3 bases unmatched. Germline V CDR1 and CDR2: SQVTM, ANQGSEA. The CDR3 protein is CSVEGEGSYEQYF. The CDR3 DNA is TGCAGCGTTGAAGGGGAGGGTAGCTACGAGCAGTACTTC.

This clonotype was picked up many times. This chain joins TRBV6-1 and TRBJ2-7; 8 bases are shared with TRBD1. Germline V gene lookup returns CDR1 MNHNS and CDR2 SASEGT. The CDR3 has 13 amino acids. V was clipped by 10 bases and J by 3 bases; unmatched bases: 8. Here the CDR3 reads CAIRQGADYEQYF. In DNA form, the CDR3 reads TGTGCCATTCGTCAGGGGGCTGACTACGAGCAGTACTTC.

The chain recombines TRBV12-3 or TRBV12-4 with TRBJ1-6; 7 positions agree with TRBD1. The junction had 11 bases not matched to a gene; V was cut back by 6 bases and J by 9 bases. This CDR3 contains 15 residues. CDR3 sequence: CASSQTLTGLSPLHF. The CDR3 region has the DNA TGTGCCAGCAGCCAAACCCTGACAGGGCTTTCACCCCTCCACTTT.

The CDR3: CASSISYAAGGNSPLHF. The CDR3 DNA sequence: TGTGCCAGTAGTATTTCGTATGCCGCAGGGGGCAATTCACCCCTCCACTTT. The chain recombines TRBV19 with TRBJ1-6, with TRBD1 matching over 8 bases. J was trimmed by 7 bases and V by 3 bases; bases with no gene match: 11. The CDR3 loop spans 17 amino acids. Per the germline V gene, CDR1 is LNHDA and CDR2 is SQIVND (reference sequence).

The chain couples TRBV11-1 to TRBJ1-1; D might be TRBD1 (5 bases). Deletions cut 5 bases from V and 8 bases from J, with 9 bases between. The CDR3 runs 11 residues. In germline, CDR1 is SGHAT, CDR2 FQDESV (reference sequence). CDR3 nucleotides: TGTGCCAGCAGCGGGGGGGACGAAGCTTTCTTT. Its protein product is CASSGGDEAFF.

This clonotype was counted ten times or more. The chain links TRBV20-1 to TRBJ2-4, with no clear D. Germline V lookup: CDR1 DFQATT, CDR2 SNEGSKA (reference sequence). The CDR3 is 13 amino acids. Written as DNA, the CDR3 is TGCAGCCCAAGCAAGCTAGCCAAAAACATTCAGTACTTC. Protein: CSPSKLAKNIQYF.

This clonotype was seen many times. The rearrangement uses TRBV12-3 or TRBV12-4 and TRBJ1-2, with a possible D match to TRBD1 (6 bases). This CDR3 spans 12 amino acids. Trimming pared 8 bases from V and 6 bases from J, leaving 13 bases between. The CDR3 DNA follows: TGTGCCAGCGGGGGGCCAGGGGATGGCTACACCTTC. Protein product: CASGGPGDGYTF.

The table lists this clonotype with many counts. The chain recombines TRBV19 with TRBJ1-5; TRBD1 matches at 9 bases. CDR1 is LNHDA, CDR2 SQIVND, per germline (reference sequence). Trimming removed 8 bases from V and 6 bases from J; junction bases left unmatched: 8. The CDR3 is made up of 14 amino acids. The CDR3 here is CASSMTGGFQPQHF. The CDR3 DNA sequence: TGTGCCAGTTCAATGACAGGGGGATTTCAGCCCCAGCATTTT. The complete variable domain, with remaining parts taken from reference TRBV19 and TRBJ1-5, reads DGGITQSPKYLFRKEGQNVTLSCEQNLNHDAMYWYRQDPGQGLRLIYYSQIVNDFQKGDIAEGYSVSREKKESFPLTVTSAQKNPTAFYLCASSMTGGFQPQHFGDGTRLSIL.

This clonotype was recorded many times. The chain is built from TRBV12-3 or TRBV12-4 and TRBJ1-1, with D uncertain. Trimming took off 8 bases at V and 7 bases at J, with 8 bases between the two ends. This CDR3 has 10 amino acids. CDR3 bases: TGTGCCAGCGCACTCAATGAAGCTTTCTTT. Translated: CASALNEAFF.